This is a list of T cell receptor beta chains from one sample in a study of T cell repertoires in cytomegalovirus infection. For these receptors, no antigen is known. Via MiXCR, TCRdb re-called the reads, giving one row per CDR3 protein. The sample has some 320,000 distinct CDR3 sequences, about 28% seen once. The material sequenced was cultured PBMCs, taken from culture after CMV antigen stimulation. The receptors originated from a human donor in good health (CMV status not recorded). Some clones in this sample may be carry-over from other donors' samples. The CDR3 runs from the conserved cysteine through the conserved F or W. The D gene is left open where the match is weak. A clone size is listed for some rows: how often the clone was seen (once, few, many), or a class if it is expanded.

clone size: few; V gene: TRBV7-6; J gene: TRBJ1-5; D gene: NA; CDR3 protein: CASSFGGGQPQHF; CDR3 DNA: TGTGCCAGCAGCTTTGGGGGAGGGCAGCCCCAGCATTTT
clone size: NA; V gene: TRBV5-1; J gene: TRBJ2-1; D gene: TRBD2; CDR3 protein: CASSDGRVPRDEQFF; CDR3 DNA: TGCGCCAGCAGCGACGGGAGGGTCCCGAGGGATGAGCAGTTCTTC
clone size: few; V gene: TRBV6-1; J gene: TRBJ2-3; D gene: NA; CDR3 protein: CASRPMTDTQYF; CDR3 DNA: TGTGCCAGCAGACCGATGACAGATACGCAGTATTTT
clone size: NA; V gene: TRBV7-2; J gene: TRBJ2-3; D gene: NA; CDR3 protein: CASSLGFKWTDTQYF; CDR3 DNA: TGTGCCAGCAGCTTAGGTTTTAAATGGACAGATACGCAGTATTTT
clone size: many; V gene: TRBV4-2; J gene: TRBJ2-5; D gene: TRBD2; CDR3 protein: CASSQLGLGGEGETQYF; CDR3 DNA: TGTGCCAGCAGCCAGCTCGGACTAGGAGGGGAGGGAGAGACCCAGTACTTC
clone size: NA; V gene: TRBV28; J gene: TRBJ2-7; D gene: NA; CDR3 protein: CASSLNYRGEQYF; CDR3 DNA: TGTGCCAGCAGTTTAAATTACCGAGGGGAGCAGTACTTC
clone size: few; V gene: TRBV7-2; J gene: TRBJ2-4; D gene: NA; CDR3 protein: CASSLPTPAKNIQYF; CDR3 DNA: TGTGCCAGCAGCTTACCAACACCGGCCAAAAACATTCAGTACTTC
clone size: NA; V gene: TRBV2; J gene: TRBJ1-1; D gene: NA; CDR3 protein: CASSERAEVNTEAFF; CDR3 DNA: TGTGCCAGCAGTGAACGGGCAGAAGTGAACACTGAAGCTTTCTTT
clone size: many; V gene: TRBV7-2; J gene: TRBJ1-2; D gene: NA; CDR3 protein: CASSPDRTYGYTF; CDR3 DNA: TGTGCCAGCAGCCCCGACAGAACTTATGGCTACACCTTC
clone size: NA; V gene: TRBV28; J gene: TRBJ1-1; D gene: TRBD1; CDR3 protein: CASRVQGVVGEAFF; CDR3 DNA: TGTGCCAGCCGGGTACAGGGGGTAGTTGGTGAAGCTTTCTTT
clone size: few; V gene: TRBV11-2; J gene: TRBJ2-3; D gene: NA; CDR3 protein: CASSSQMGDTQYF; CDR3 DNA: TGTGCCAGCAGCTCCCAGATGGGAGATACGCAGTATTTT
clone size: NA; V gene: TRBV15; J gene: TRBJ1-2; D gene: NA; CDR3 protein: CATSRDFTVYGYTF; CDR3 DNA: TGTGCCACCAGCAGAGATTTCACGGTTTATGGCTACACCTTC
clone size: NA; V gene: TRBV29-1; J gene: TRBJ2-7; D gene: NA; CDR3 protein: CSVIYWISSSYEQYF; CDR3 DNA: TGCAGCGTCATCTACTGGATTTCATCCTCCTACGAGCAGTACTTC